A selection of T cell receptor beta chains follows, all from one sample in a study of shared clonotypes between healthy human individuals. The protocol was immunoSEQ multiplex PCR, while the TCRdb copy is restricted to in-frame clones and leaves out a portion. The table shows about 2.4 million clones, with approximately 93% occurring only once. Sequenced input: naive CD4+ T cells from PBMCs. Every receptor here comes from a man aged 18-30 years in good health. Some clones in this sample may be carry-over from other donors' samples. CDR3s include the opening cysteine and the closing phenylalanine or tryptophan. The D gene is left open where the match is weak. Part of the rows lack a size; the others show once, few, many or a class for expanded clones.

CDR3,DNA,D,V,J,size
CASRTTGGGNTEAFF,TGTGCCAGCCGTACAACAGGGGGAGGGAACACTGAAGCTTTCTTT,TRBD1,TRBV28,TRBJ1-1,once
CASSVSQGAGNEKLFF,TGTGCCAGCAGCGTAAGCCAGGGGGCTGGTAATGAAAAACTGTTTTTT,TRBD1,TRBV9,TRBJ1-4,-
CASSAGQGYGYTF,TGTGCCAGCAGCGCGGGACAGGGTTATGGCTACACCTTC,TRBD1,TRBV7-2,TRBJ1-2,-
CASSIGTGGNEQFF,TGTGCCAGTAGTATAGGAACAGGGGGTAATGAGCAGTTCTTC,TRBD1,TRBV19,TRBJ2-1,-
CASSPLTGLSDEQYF,TGTGCCAGCTCACCATTGACAGGGCTGAGCGACGAGCAGTACTTC,TRBD1,TRBV18,TRBJ2-7,-
CASSQGATLREQYF,TGCGCCAGCAGCCAAGGGGCCACACTACGGGAGCAGTACTTC,-,TRBV4-1,TRBJ2-7,once
CASSLRTGEYYGYTF,TGTGCCAGCAGCTTACGGACAGGGGAATACTATGGCTACACCTTC,TRBD1,TRBV5-4,TRBJ1-2,once
CASRRDPNEKLFF,TGTGCCAGCAGAAGGGACCCTAATGAAAAACTGTTTTTT,-,TRBV6-6,TRBJ1-4,-
CASSLAPVDEQFF,TGTGCCAGCAGCTTAGCGCCGGTCGATGAGCAGTTCTTC,-,TRBV11-1,TRBJ2-1,-
CASTTLPGPQYF,TGTGCCAGCACCACGCTGCCGGGGCCGCAGTATTTT,-,TRBV27,TRBJ2-3,-
CASRLSGAGIGELFF,TGTGCCAGCAGACTCTCCGGGGCCGGGATCGGGGAGCTGTTTTTT,-,TRBV28,TRBJ2-2,-
CASRKNTGELFF,TGTGCCAGCAGAAAAAACACCGGGGAGCTGTTTTTT,-,TRBV9,TRBJ2-2,once
CASSPSTSGTYNEQFF,TGTGCCAGCAGCCCCTCGACTAGCGGGACCTACAATGAGCAGTTCTTC,TRBD2,TRBV11-3,TRBJ2-1,-
CASSPTGTYNEQFF,TGTGCCAGCTCCCCAACAGGGACCTACAATGAGCAGTTCTTC,-,TRBV18,TRBJ2-1,-
CASSADSGGGEKLFF,TGTGCCAGCAGTGCTGACTCCGGCGGGGGTGAAAAACTGTTTTTT,-,TRBV7-9,TRBJ1-4,-
CASSEAGVDMETQYF,TGTGCCAGCAGTGAGGCAGGGGTCGATATGGAGACCCAGTACTTC,-,TRBV25-1,TRBJ2-5,-
CASSLPGGVYNEQFF,TGTGCCAGCTCACTCCCAGGCGGAGTCTACAATGAGCAGTTCTTC,-,TRBV18,TRBJ2-1,-
CASSQTREKLFF,TGTGCCAGCAGTCAGACACGGGAAAAACTGTTTTTT,-,TRBV10-3,TRBJ1-4,-
CASSLRQNTEAFF,TGTGCCAGCAGCTTGCGGCAGAACACTGAAGCTTTCTTT,-,TRBV7-2,TRBJ1-1,-
CASSLGGSYNEQFF,TGCGCCAGCAGCTTAGGCGGGAGCTACAATGAGCAGTTCTTC,TRBD2,TRBV5-1,TRBJ2-1,-
CASSRPGVPTDTQYF,TGCGCCAGCAGCCGTCCAGGGGTCCCCACAGATACGCAGTATTTT,-,TRBV4-1,TRBJ2-3,once
CASSTGKQYEQYF,TGTGCCAGCAGCACCGGGAAACAATACGAGCAGTACTTC,-,TRBV7-6,TRBJ2-7,few
CASSSSRQDSSNGYTF,TGTGCCAGCAGCTCAAGCAGACAGGATTCTTCCAATGGCTACACCTTC,-,TRBV7-9,TRBJ1-2,-
CASSLRGLAGDKETQYF,TGTGCCAGCAGCTTAAGAGGGCTAGCGGGAGATAAGGAGACCCAGTACTTC,TRBD2,TRBV7-3,TRBJ2-5,-
CASSWTRQGTEAFF,TGCGCCAGCAGCTGGACGCGGCAGGGCACTGAAGCTTTCTTT,-,TRBV5-1,TRBJ1-1,-
CASSKAGGIYGYTF,TGTGCCAGCAGCAAAGCAGGGGGGATCTATGGCTACACCTTC,TRBD1,TRBV7-8,TRBJ1-2,-
CASRPQSGGSRDRYSNQPQHF,TGTGCCAGCAGGCCTCAGAGCGGAGGTTCGCGGGACAGATATAGCAATCAGCCCCAGCATTTT,TRBD1,TRBV28,TRBJ1-5,-
CASSLFGGTNEKLFF,TGTGCCAGCAGTTTATTCGGGGGCACTAATGAAAAACTGTTTTTT,-,TRBV28,TRBJ1-4,-
CASSPPGVPGELFF,TGTGCCAGCTCACCACCGGGGGTCCCCGGGGAGCTGTTTTTT,-,TRBV18,TRBJ2-2,-
CASSLGQRRSLHF,TGTGCCAGCAGTTTGGGACAGCGTAGGTCCCTCCACTTT,TRBD1,TRBV28,TRBJ1-6,-
CASSSGQGNSYEQYF,TGTGCCAGCAGCTCGGGACAGGGTAACTCCTACGAGCAGTACTTC,TRBD1,TRBV5-4,TRBJ2-7,-
CASSSDYPNEQFF,TGTGCCAGCAGCTCCGACTACCCGAATGAGCAGTTCTTC,-,TRBV7-9,TRBJ2-1,-
CASTQGRGTEAFF,TGTGCCAGCACCCAGGGGCGCGGCACTGAAGCTTTCTTT,-,TRBV6-5,TRBJ1-1,-
CASSYSRTGGDSPLHF,TGTGCCAGCAGTTACTCCCGGACAGGGGGTGATTCACCCCTCCACTTT,TRBD1,TRBV6-5,TRBJ1-6,-
CASSRGVGRMNTEAFF,TGCGCCAGCAGCCGGGGGGTAGGGCGCATGAACACTGAAGCTTTCTTT,-,TRBV4-3,TRBJ1-1,-
CATSRDIGSSYEQYF,TGTGCCACCAGCAGAGATATTGGCAGCTCCTACGAGCAGTACTTC,-,TRBV15,TRBJ2-7,-
CAVKARDNNYGYTF,TGTGCCGTAAAAGCCCGAGACAACAACTATGGCTACACCTTC,-,TRBV7-3,TRBJ1-2,-
CSALGLAGSNEQFF,TGCAGCGCGCTGGGACTAGCGGGAAGCAATGAGCAGTTCTTC,TRBD2,TRBV29-1,TRBJ2-1,-
CASSALLAGGLVEQFF,TGCGCCAGCAGCGCACTCCTAGCGGGAGGGCTGGTTGAGCAGTTCTTC,TRBD2,TRBV5-1,TRBJ2-1,-
CASSDGYSVGGSYNEQFF,TGCGCCAGCAGTGATGGTTATTCGGTGGGAGGCTCCTACAATGAGCAGTTCTTC,-,TRBV10-1,TRBJ2-1,-
CASSGQGYEQYF,TGTGCCAGCTCTGGACAGGGCTACGAGCAGTACTTC,TRBD1,TRBV27,TRBJ2-7,-
CASSLIPYQETQYF,TGCGCCAGCAGCTTGATCCCGTACCAAGAGACCCAGTACTTC,-,TRBV5-1,TRBJ2-5,-
CATKLPKSGNTIYF,TGTGCCACCAAGCTTCCTAAATCTGGAAACACCATATATTTT,-,TRBV19,TRBJ1-3,-
CSARVAVEAFF,TGCAGTGCTAGAGTGGCAGTTGAAGCTTTCTTT,-,TRBV20-1,TRBJ1-1,-
CAAGVLSSYNEQFF,TGTGCCGCGGGGGTCCTGAGCTCCTACAATGAGCAGTTCTTC,TRBD2,TRBV19,TRBJ2-1,-
CASSTGGVFNTEAFF,TGTGCCAGCTCGACAGGGGGCGTATTTAATACTGAAGCTTTCTTT,TRBD1,TRBV18,TRBJ1-1,-
CASSLGSGTEAFF,TGTGCCAGCAGCCTGGGATCAGGAACTGAAGCTTTCTTT,-,TRBV11-3,TRBJ1-1,few
CASRSGDQETQYF,TGTGCCAGCAGGAGCGGAGACCAAGAGACCCAGTACTTC,-,TRBV27,TRBJ2-5,-
CASSQPGQGDTGELFF,TGCGCCAGCAGCCAGCCGGGACAGGGGGACACCGGGGAGCTGTTTTTT,TRBD1,TRBV4-1,TRBJ2-2,-
CASSRPGTGELNEQFF,TGTGCCAGCTCAAGGCCCGGGACAGGCGAACTCAATGAGCAGTTCTTC,TRBD1,TRBV18,TRBJ2-1,-
CASSRGVVSTDTQYF,TGTGCCAGTAGTAGAGGGGTGGTTAGCACAGATACGCAGTATTTT,-,TRBV19,TRBJ2-3,-
CASSLDRSYNEQFF,TGTGCCAGCAGCTTGGACAGGAGTTACAATGAGCAGTTCTTC,-,TRBV5-4,TRBJ2-1,-
CASSLYPGLAGKDSSYNEQFF,TGTGCCAGCAGCCTCTATCCGGGACTAGCGGGGAAGGATAGCTCCTACAATGAGCAGTTCTTC,TRBD2,TRBV28,TRBJ2-1,-